The 3 T cell receptor beta chains reported below all come from one sample, sequenced in a study of blood T cell repertoires in COVID-19. Repertoires were generated with immunoSEQ multiplex PCR, while TCRdb's copy carries only in-frame clones and drops some. Of tens of thousands of clones listed, 65% to 85% are singletons. Specimen: peripheral blood. Receptor source: a human donor in a cohort sampled during active COVID-19.

The chain uses TRBV28 and TRBJ2-7, with 7 bases matching TRBD2. With 3 bases clipped from V and 5 bases from J, the junction kept 7 bases outside the gene matches. This CDR3 region has 14 residues. The germline CDR1 and CDR2 sequences are MDHEN and SYDVKM. The CDR3 DNA reads as TGTGCCAGCAGTTTCCCAGCCGCGGGGGACGAGCAGTACTTC. Residues: CASSFPAAGDEQYF.

The rearrangement links TRBV2 to TRBJ2-1; 7 nucleotides line up with TRBD1. The CDR3 totals 14 residues. In germline, CDR1 is SNHLY, CDR2 FYNNEI. In nucleotides, the CDR3 is TGTGCTTGCCTGCCGGGACAGAAAAACAATGAGCAGTTCTTC. Translating it yields CACLPGQKNNEQFF.

This sequence joins TRBV7-3 and TRBJ2-6; D remains unclear. The CDR3 covers 15 residues. V was shortened by 6 bases and J by 2 bases, with 11 bases between the two germline ends. In germline, CDR1 is SGHTA, CDR2 FQGTGA. This CDR3 reads CASSFTSAGANVLTF. CDR3 nucleotides: TGTGCCAGCAGTTTCACGTCAGCTGGGGCCAACGTCCTGACTTTC.